Below are 12 T cell receptor beta chains sequenced from a single sample in a study of blood T cell repertoires in COVID-19. TCRdb keeps only in-frame clones here, not all; method: immunoSEQ multiplex PCR. This table holds tens of thousands of clones, 80% to 90% found once. The sample was peripheral blood. The source is a human donor in a cohort sampled during active COVID-19.

This chain uses TRBV3-1 (or the pseudogene TRBV3-2) with TRBJ2-3, with D maybe TRBD2 (7 bases). Per germline, CDR1 LGHDT and CDR2 YNNKEL (reference sequence). CDR3 length: 16 amino acids. V lost 1 base to trimming and J lost 7 bases, with 18 bases between them. CDR3 residues: CASSQGGGVVTNTQYF. The CDR3 DNA reads as TGTGCCAGCAGCCAAGGAGGGGGGGTAGTTACAAATACGCAGTATTTT.

The rearrangement links TRBV13 to TRBJ2-1; 8 bases fit TRBD2. V gave up 0 bases and J gave up 4 bases; unmatched junction bases: 2. There are 15 residues in the CDR3. The germline V gene has CDR1 PRHDT and CDR2 FYEKMQ (reference sequence). The CDR3 protein is CASSLGGGAYNEQFF. Here the CDR3 DNA reads TGTGCCAGCAGCTTAGGCGGGGGGGCATACAATGAGCAGTTCTTC.

The chain uses TRBV6-6 and TRBJ1-1, with 10 bases that match TRBD1. Germline CDR1 is MNHNY and CDR2 is SVGAGI (reference sequence). V dropped 4 bases and J dropped 5; count of bases not matched to a gene: 4. This CDR3 has 14 amino acids. The CDR3 coding sequence is TGTGCCAGCAGTTGGGAGGGACAGGGGACTGAAGCTTTCTTT. As protein: CASSWEGQGTEAFF.

This chain links TRBV13 with TRBJ2-7, with 8 bases fitting TRBD1. The V segment lost 6 bases and the J segment 6 bases; nucleotides outside the gene matches: 10. Germline assignment: CDR1 PRHDT and CDR2 FYEKMQ (reference sequence). This CDR3 is 14 amino acids long. CDR3 amino acids: CASSHRDRGSEQYF. DNA for the CDR3: TGTGCCAGCAGTCATCGAGACAGGGGAAGCGAGCAGTACTTC.

The chain recombines TRBV5-5 with TRBJ1-6; the D gene is possibly TRBD1 (5 bases). The CDR3 sequence is 15 residues long. V was pared by 3 bases and J by 7 bases, with 14 bases between. Per the germline V gene, CDR1 is SGHKS and CDR2 is YYEKEE (reference sequence). CDR3 DNA: TGTGCCAGCAGCTCCGGCGGGACTCAAAATTCACCCCTCCACTTT. Amino acid sequence: CASSSGGTQNSPLHF. The full variable domain, its missing parts supplied by reference TRBV5-5 and TRBJ1-6, is DAGVTQSPTHLIKTRGQQVTLRCSPISGHKSVSWYQQVLGQGPQFIFQYYEKEERGRGNFPDRFSARQFPNYSSELNVNALLLGDSALYLCASSSGGTQNSPLHFGNGTRLTVT.

The chain joins TRBV4-3 to TRBJ2-4; the D gene is possibly TRBD2 (6 bases). V lost 2 bases, J lost 7 bases, and 15 bases lay in between. The germline CDR1 and CDR2 sequences are LGHNA and YSLEER. The CDR3 runs to 15 residues. The CDR3 loop reads CASSQHTGVRNIQYF. As DNA, the CDR3 is TGCGCCAGCAGCCAACATACGGGGGTCAGGAACATTCAGTACTTC.

This chain links TRBV20-1 with TRBJ1-2; D remains ambiguous. CDR1 is DFQATT and CDR2 is SNEGSKA in the germline V gene (reference sequence). This CDR3 is 12 amino acids long. Trimming removed 3 bases from V and 0 bases from J, with 5 bases in between. In DNA, the CDR3 is TGCAGTGCTAGTAGAGCTAACTATGGCTACACCTTC. Translated, it gives CSASRANYGYTF.

CDR3 sequence (DNA): TGTGCCAGCAGTCCGACTAGCGGGGGAGCGTGGACCCAGTACTTC. It codes for CASSPTSGGAWTQYF. The genes are TRBV6-2 or TRBV6-3 and TRBJ2-5, with 12 bases aligning to TRBD2. The CDR3 runs 15 residues. V lost 5 bases and J lost 7; bases outside the gene matches: 8. CDR1 is MNHEY and CDR2 is SVGEGT in the germline V gene.

This clone showed up just once. V gene TRBV28 combines with J gene TRBJ2-6; possibly TRBD1 for D (6 bases). This CDR3 region has 16 residues. The V gene lost 7 bases and the J gene lost 1 base, with 14 bases spanning the gap. Germline V gives CDR1 MDHEN, CDR2 SYDVKM. The CDR3 is CASISGTFSGANVLTF. CDR3 nucleotide sequence: TGTGCCAGCATATCCGGGACATTTTCTGGGGCCAACGTCCTGACTTTC.

The chain has TRBV4-3 and TRBJ2-1; 10 bases map to TRBD2. Germline trimming cut 5 bases from V and 9 bases from J; bases unmatched to any gene: 16. Germline-derived CDR1 and CDR2 are LGHNA and YSLEER. The CDR3 is 17 residues long. CDR3 in amino acids: CASSGGASGGAFSEQFF. CDR3 coding DNA: TGCGCCAGCAGCGGGGGGGCTAGCGGGGGTGCTTTTAGTGAGCAGTTCTTC.

V gene TRBV11-2 combines with J gene TRBJ1-3; D not certain. CDR1 and CDR2 from the germline V gene are SGHAT and FQNNGV. The V end was cut by 1 base, the J end by 4 bases, with 8 bases between. The CDR3 extends over 14 amino acids. The CDR3: CASSLAGSGNTIYF. The CDR3, as DNA: TGTGCCAGCAGCTTAGCTGGCTCCGGAAACACCATATATTTT.

The V and J genes are TRBV11-2 and TRBJ2-1; D call uncertain. Per the germline V gene, CDR1 is SGHAT and CDR2 is FQNNGV. With 4 bases removed from V and 12 bases from J, the gap between germline ends came to 19 bases. The CDR3 is 14 amino acids. DNA for the CDR3: TGTGCCAGCAGCTCCTACCGCGTTCCCAACGCGCAGTTCTTC. Encoded protein: CASSSYRVPNAQFF.